Below are 27 T cell receptor beta chains sequenced from a single sample in a study of neoadjuvant anti-PD-1 for oral cavity cancer. Method: immunoSEQ multiplex PCR; TCRdb's copy keeps in-frame clones and lacks some. Seen here are tens of thousands of clones, around 83% observed once, and the top ten hold more than 3%. Sequencing was performed on PBMCs, taken before nivolumab (anti-PD-1) treatment. The receptor set was obtained from a person between 40 and 79 years old with oral cavity squamous cell carcinoma.

The chain uses TRBV6-6 and TRBJ1-2; 7 bases map to TRBD1. V trimming: 6 bases; J trimming: 4 bases; junction bases outside the gene matches: 2. Germline lookup yields CDR1 MNHNY and CDR2 SVGAGI (reference sequence). This CDR3 is 12 amino acids long. The CDR3 DNA is TGTGCCAGCAGGGGGACAGTCTATGGCTACACCTTC. It translates to CASRGTVYGYTF.

V usage is TRBV7-8 and J usage is TRBJ2-7; TRBD2 matches 12 bases. Trimming removed 5 bases from V and 7 bases from J; junction bases left unmatched: 15. CDR1 is SGHVS and CDR2 is FQNEAQ in the germline V gene. The length of the CDR3 is 17 residues. The CDR3 sequence: CASSPYAASGGAREQYF. CDR3 DNA sequence: TGTGCCAGCAGCCCGTACGCCGCTAGCGGGGGGGCGAGGGAGCAGTACTTC.

The chain has TRBV7-8 and TRBJ2-5, with D perhaps matching TRBD2 (5 bases). Trimming removed 5 bases from V and 5 bases from J, with 18 bases in between. The CDR3 is 15 residues long. Germline V gene sequence: CDR1 SGHVS, CDR2 FQNEAQ. The CDR3, as DNA: TGTGCCAGCAGCGACCGCCGGACTCTAGGGGAGACCCAGTACTTC. Its translation is CASSDRRTLGETQYF.

This clone was observed a single time. The chain links TRBV7-2 to TRBJ2-1; the match to TRBD2 covers 10 bases. Losses at the gene ends were 1 base for V and 9 bases for J; bases not matched to a gene: 6. Germline-derived CDR1 and CDR2 are SGHTA and FQGNSA. The CDR3 consists of 15 residues. As DNA, the CDR3 is TGTGCCAGCAGCTTAGTCCCAGCGGGGGGGTCTGAGCAGTTCTTC. Its protein product is CASSLVPAGGSEQFF.

This chain links TRBV11-2 with TRBJ2-5; unclear D gene. The CDR3 is 14 residues long. The germline V gene has CDR1 SGHAT and CDR2 FQNNGV. V lost 1 base and J 5 bases, leaving 11 bases between the germline ends. As DNA, the CDR3 is TGTGCCAGCAGCTTAGCACGAATGTCGGAGACCCAGTACTTC. Translated: CASSLARMSETQYF.

In nucleotides, the CDR3 is TGTGCCAGCAGGCCCGACTTAACTGGGCAGACCCAGTACTTC. It translates to CASRPDLTGQTQYF. The chain couples TRBV6-1 to TRBJ2-5, with D unclear. V was trimmed by 6 bases and J by 6 bases, leaving 17 bases between them. This CDR3 has 14 residues. Germline V gene sequence: CDR1 MNHNS, CDR2 SASEGT.

As regards this clone: The same CDR3 is also encoded by other DNA sequences in this sample. V is TRBV6-1 and J is TRBJ2-7; D call uncertain. Trimming shortened V by 10 bases and J by 0 bases, and 4 bases separated the two germline ends. The CDR3 contains 10 residues. Germline CDR1 reads MNHNS; CDR2 reads SASEGT. This CDR3 reads CAIDSYEQYF. For the CDR3, the DNA is TGTGCCATCGACTCCTACGAGCAGTACTTC.

The chain uses TRBV6-5 and TRBJ2-7, with D unresolved. CDR3 length: 11 amino acids. The germline V and J ends were trimmed by 5 bases and 7 bases, with 9 bases remaining between them. Germline V gene sequence: CDR1 MNHEY, CDR2 SVGAGI. The CDR3 DNA is TGTGCCAGCAGTAACCCCAGTGAGCAGTACTTC. This encodes CASSNPSEQYF.

The rearrangement links TRBV5-1 to TRBJ2-7; TRBD1 or TRBD2 may be the D gene (5 bases each). Trimming removed 4 bases from V and 0 bases from J, with 8 bases in between. The CDR3 totals 13 residues. From germline, CDR1 is SGHRS and CDR2 YFSETQ. For the CDR3, the DNA is TGCGCCAGCAGCGAGGGGAGCTCCTACGAGCAGTACTTC. Its translation: CASSEGSSYEQYF.

The genes are TRBV18 and TRBJ2-2; D possibly corresponds to TRBD2 (7 bases). V lost 3 bases, J lost 8 bases, and 16 bases lay in between. The CDR3 length is 15 residues. CDR1 is KGHSH, CDR2 LQKENI, per germline. The CDR3 reads CASSPPRGGRGELFF. DNA of the CDR3: TGTGCCAGCTCACCCCCGAGGGGGGGGCGTGGGGAGCTGTTTTTT.

This clone was observed a few times. At the DNA level, this CDR3 is encoded by other sequences in the same sample as well. The gene calls are TRBV5-1 and TRBJ2-3, with 11 bases aligning to TRBD1. The CDR3 has 15 residues. V was clipped by 0 bases and J by 4 bases; unmatched bases: 1. Germline V gene lookup returns CDR1 SGHRS and CDR2 YFSETQ. The CDR3 coding sequence is TGCGCCAGCAGCTTGGTGGGACAGGGGGCAGATACGCAGTATTTT. This translates into CASSLVGQGADTQYF.

The chain employs TRBV5-1 and TRBJ2-7, with 12 bases matching TRBD2. The CDR3 contains 14 residues. V lost 4 bases and J lost 4; bases outside the gene matches: 3. Germline values: CDR1 SGHRS, CDR2 YFSETQ. The CDR3 protein is CASSPTSGSYEQYF. CDR3 DNA sequence: TGCGCCAGCAGCCCGACTAGCGGGAGTTACGAGCAGTACTTC.

The J gene is TRBJ2-1, the V gene TRBV5-1, with 7 bases fitting TRBD1. CDR1 SGHRS and CDR2 YFSETQ come from the germline V gene. This CDR3 is built from 14 residues. The V gene end was trimmed by 4 bases and the J gene end by 6 bases; junction bases not matched to a gene: 7. CDR3 in DNA: TGCGCCAGCAGCGTGGGACAGTTTACCAATGAGCAGTTCTTC. Translation: CASSVGQFTNEQFF.

This chain uses TRBV11-3 with TRBJ1-1; no clear D. The CDR3 has 14 residues. V gave up 5 bases and J gave up 5 bases, with 15 bases separating them. Germline V gene sequence: CDR1 SGHNT, CDR2 YENEEA. The CDR3 DNA follows: TGTGCCAGCAGCCCCTCCCGAGGGAGTACTGAAGCTTTCTTT. Residues: CASSPSRGSTEAFF.

The chain employs TRBV5-3 and TRBJ2-5; perhaps D is TRBD1 or TRBD2 (5 bases each). TRBV5-3 belongs to the ORF category, with a function that is uncertain. Trimming left V 4 bases short and J 5 bases short, with 18 bases between. The CDR3 sequence is 15 residues long. CDR3 in DNA: TGTGCCAGAAGCCCCGGGACCCCCCAGAGGGAGACCCAGTACTTC. Residues: CARSPGTPQRETQYF.

The chain joins TRBV7-8 to TRBJ2-5; the D gene is possibly TRBD2 (7 bases). Germline CDR1 reads SGHVS; CDR2 reads FQNEAQ. Trimming cost V 5 bases and J 1 base, with 26 bases left between them. This CDR3 comprises 19 residues. The CDR3: CASSPEGPDGGGPQETQYF. CDR3 nucleotide sequence: TGTGCCAGCAGCCCCGAGGGCCCAGATGGGGGGGGCCCCCAAGAGACCCAGTACTTC.

The chain uses TRBV9 and TRBJ1-1; D is uncertain. The CDR3 is made up of 12 amino acids. Germline V gene lookup returns CDR1 SGDLS and CDR2 YYNGEE. Trimming cost V 0 bases and J 7 bases, with 7 bases left between them. The CDR3 spells CASSVDGGEAFF. The CDR3, as DNA: TGTGCCAGCAGCGTAGACGGAGGTGAAGCTTTCTTT. The full variable domain, with the rest looked up from reference TRBV9 and TRBJ1-1, is DSGVTQTPKHLITATGQRVTLRCSPRSGDLSVYWYQQSLDQGLQFLIQYYNGEERAKGNILERFSAQQFPDLHSELNLSSLELGDSALYFCASSVDGGEAFFGQGTRLTVV.

V and J are TRBV7-8 and TRBJ2-7, with 7 bases identical to TRBD2. Trimming cost V 6 bases and J 3 bases; bases outside gene matches: 11. CDR3 length: 15 amino acids. Per germline, CDR1 SGHVS and CDR2 FQNEAQ. Here the CDR3 reads CASRPRVTSHYEQYF. The CDR3 coding sequence is TGTGCCAGCAGACCAAGGGTGACTAGCCACTACGAGCAGTACTTC.

This rearrangement joins TRBV28 to TRBJ2-7; D is perhaps TRBD1 (6 bases). The CDR3 has 13 amino acids. Germline V lookup: CDR1 MDHEN, CDR2 SYDVKM. Trimming took off 5 bases at V and 0 bases at J, with 8 bases between the two ends. Here the CDR3 reads CASSQGSSYEQYF. The CDR3 nucleotides are TGTGCCAGCAGTCAGGGGAGCTCCTACGAGCAGTACTTC.

J is TRBJ1-5 and V is TRBV21-1; the DNA was not used to check the table's D call, TRBD1. TRBV21-1 is deemed a pseudogene. The CDR3 length is 17 residues. This CDR3 is CASSKEGKGGRSQPQHF. The CDR3, as DNA: TGTGCCAGCAGCAAAGAGGGGAAAGGGGGAAGGAGTCAGCCCCAGCATTTT.

This clone was seen only once. This rearrangement joins TRBV2 to TRBJ2-2, with 8 bases fitting TRBD1. The germline CDR1 and CDR2 sequences are SNHLY and FYNNEI. The V gene end was trimmed by 6 bases and the J gene end by 5 bases; junction bases not matched to a gene: 20. The CDR3 runs 19 residues. The DNA for the CDR3 is TGTGCCAGCAGGCAACACAGCTTGCGGCAGGGGGCGCGGACCGGGGAGCTGTTTTTT. Protein: CASRQHSLRQGARTGELFF. The whole variable domain, filled in from reference TRBV2 and TRBJ2-2, reads EPEVTQTPSHQVTQMGQEVILRCVPISNHLYFYWYRQILGQKVEFLVSFYNNEISEKSEIFDDQFSVERPDGSNFTLKIRSTKLEDSAMYFCASRQHSLRQGARTGELFFGEGSRLTVL.

V gene TRBV10-3 combines with J gene TRBJ2-3; D uncertain. CDR1 and CDR2 from the germline V gene are ENHRY and SYGVKD. Trimming left V 4 bases short and J 2 bases short, with 10 bases between. CDR3 length equals 14 residues. CDR3 region: CAISGASTTDTQYF. In DNA, the CDR3 is TGTGCCATCAGTGGGGCGTCCACCACAGATACGCAGTATTTT.

The chain links TRBV2 to TRBJ2-3; TRBD1 matches at 8 bases. CDR3 length: 14 amino acids. Germline assignment: CDR1 SNHLY and CDR2 FYNNEI. Trimming took 7 bases from V and 4 from J; bases not matched to a gene: 7. This CDR3 reads CASTGTGGADTQYF. CDR3 coding DNA: TGTGCCAGCACCGGGACAGGAGGGGCAGATACGCAGTATTTT.

V usage is TRBV2 and J usage is TRBJ2-7; 8 bases map to TRBD2. Germline V gene lookup returns CDR1 SNHLY and CDR2 FYNNEI. The CDR3 loop spans 13 amino acids. Trimming removed 4 bases from V and 6 bases from J; junction bases left unmatched: 5. CDR3 residues: CASSVGLGSEQYF. CDR3 nucleotide sequence: TGTGCCAGCAGTGTGGGACTAGGGAGCGAGCAGTACTTC.

The chain carries TRBV7-9 and TRBJ1-1, with D perhaps TRBD1 (6 bases). The V end was cut by 4 bases, the J end by 1 base, with 16 bases between. CDR3 length: 16 residues. From germline, CDR1 is SEHNR and CDR2 FQNEAQ (reference sequence). For the CDR3, the DNA is TGTGCCAGCAGCTATTCTTGGTCGACAGGGAACACTGAAGCTTTCTTT. Residues: CASSYSWSTGNTEAFF.

The chain uses TRBV11-2 and TRBJ1-1; D uncertain. Germline loops: CDR1 SGHAT, CDR2 FQNNGV. Deletions cut 1 base from V and 1 base from J, with 4 bases between. The CDR3 sequence is 13 residues long. The CDR3 is CASSLVQNTEAFF. The CDR3 DNA sequence: TGTGCCAGCAGCTTAGTCCAGAACACTGAAGCTTTCTTT.

In its sample, this clone was seen a few times. The rearrangement links TRBV5-5 to TRBJ1-2, with TRBD1 matching over 7 bases. V shed 1 base and J 2 bases; nucleotides not matched to a gene: 5. This CDR3 has 15 residues. Germline V gives CDR1 SGHKS, CDR2 YYEKEE (reference sequence). CDR3 sequence reads: CASSLMLQGNYGYTF. In DNA form, the CDR3 reads TGTGCCAGCAGCTTGATGCTACAGGGGAACTATGGCTACACCTTC.